Below, 16 T cell receptor beta chains from the same sample are listed, as sequenced in a study of cytomegalovirus exposure and HLA in healthy donors (dated by TCRdb to about 2017). Receptor libraries were prepared by the immunoSEQ multiplex PCR assay. The multiplex PCR relied on a mix of 60 forward primers for TCR Vbeta segments and 13 reverse primers for TCR Jbeta segments. The table was pulled from immuneACCESS by TCRdb, which kept in-frame rearrangements only. Such tables lose some clones; where checked, under half of the loss comes from unresolved V genes, and the rest has no known cause. In all, the sample holds some 150,000 clones, and approximately 71% of those were seen once. The top ten clonotypes cover around 3.4% of the sample. The specimen was PBMCs. The receptors here all came from a man aged 35 to 55 in good health and CMV-seronegative.

The chain employs TRBV7-3 and TRBJ2-5; a possible D gene is TRBD1 (6 bases). CDR1 is SGHTA, CDR2 FQGTGA, per germline. Trimming took 5 bases from V and 0 from J, leaving 10 bases between them. The CDR3 is 14 residues long. The CDR3 here is CASSTGQNQETQYF. The CDR3 DNA sequence: TGTGCCAGCAGCACCGGACAGAACCAAGAGACCCAGTACTTC.

The rearrangement joins TRBV28 to TRBJ1-2, with a weak D call TRBD1 (6 bases). The germline V gene encodes CDR1 MDHEN and CDR2 SYDVKM. Trimming cost V 1 base and J 3 bases, with 24 bases left between them. The CDR3 sequence is 19 residues long. CDR3: CASSLLKRTDLTMDYGYTF. The CDR3 DNA reads as TGTGCCAGCAGTTTATTAAAGCGGACAGACCTAACTATGGACTATGGCTACACCTTC.

The gene calls are TRBV7-2 and TRBJ2-1, with 9 positions matching TRBD2. The CDR3 totals 16 residues. The J segment lost 8 bases and the V segment lost 0 bases, leaving 8 bases of the junction unmatched. The germline V gene has CDR1 SGHTA and CDR2 FQGNSA. The CDR3 DNA follows: TGTGCCAGCAGCTTAGCGCCCAGCGGGGGGCAGGATGAGCAGTTCTTC. Translated, it gives CASSLAPSGGQDEQFF.

In this sample, this clone turned up once. The CDR3 sequence is CASSPPGTGEQYF. The CDR3 nucleotides read TGTGCCAGCAGCCCCCCCGGGACAGGCGAGCAGTACTTC. The chain links TRBV11-3 to TRBJ2-7; 8 bases align to TRBD1. The J segment lost 6 bases and the V segment lost 5 bases, leaving 6 bases of the junction unmatched. Germline V gene lookup returns CDR1 SGHNT and CDR2 YENEEA. This CDR3 has 13 residues.

The chain recombines TRBV27 with TRBJ2-5, with 8 bases lining up with TRBD1. Germline lookup yields CDR1 MNHEY and CDR2 SMNVEV (reference sequence). The V segment lost 4 bases and the J segment 5 bases; nucleotides outside the gene matches: 15. The CDR3 has 17 residues. This CDR3 reads CASSSSTGTGRSETQYF. The CDR3 nucleotides read TGTGCCAGCAGTTCATCAACCGGGACAGGACGTTCGGAGACCCAGTACTTC.

This clone was observed a handful of times. The chain combines TRBV5-1 with TRBJ2-1; the match to TRBD1 covers 7 bases. The J segment lost 8 bases and the V segment lost 4 bases, leaving 9 bases of the junction unmatched. The CDR3 extends over 14 amino acids. Germline CDR1 SGHRS, CDR2 YFSETQ. The CDR3 sequence: CASSPDRVGDEQFF. The CDR3 region has the DNA TGCGCCAGCAGCCCTGACAGGGTAGGGGATGAGCAGTTCTTC.

V and J are TRBV5-1 and TRBJ1-4; D unclear. The CDR3 has 15 residues. V dropped 3 bases and J dropped 2 bases, with 11 bases sitting between them. CDR1 SGHRS and CDR2 YFSETQ come from the germline V gene. CDR3 sequence: CASSWAGSTNEKLFF. CDR3 coding DNA: TGCGCCAGCAGCTGGGCGGGTTCGACTAATGAAAAACTGTTTTTT.

The J gene is TRBJ2-7, the V gene TRBV4-3; D call uncertain. CDR3 length: 15 amino acids. The germline V gene has CDR1 LGHNA and CDR2 YSLEER. V dropped 0 bases and J dropped 0 bases, with 9 bases sitting between them. This chain's CDR3 is CASSQERLISYEQYF. CDR3 DNA sequence: TGCGCCAGCAGCCAAGAGAGACTGATCTCCTACGAGCAGTACTTC.

The chain combines TRBV27 with TRBJ1-1; TRBD1 might be the D (5 bases). V lost 3 bases, J lost 0 bases, and 8 bases lay in between. The CDR3 covers 14 residues. CDR1 is MNHEY and CDR2 is SMNVEV in the germline V gene (reference sequence). Here the CDR3 reads CASSLGGLNTEAFF. The CDR3 DNA follows: TGTGCCAGCAGTTTGGGGGGTCTGAACACTGAAGCTTTCTTT.

The chain combines TRBV5-1 with TRBJ1-2; the D gene is possibly TRBD1 (5 bases). V lost 3 bases to trimming and J lost 5 bases, with 14 bases between them. The CDR3 has 14 residues. CDR1 and CDR2 (germline): SGHRS, YFSETQ. This CDR3 reads CASSYSGNQYGYTF. In DNA form, the CDR3 reads TGCGCCAGCAGCTACTCAGGGAACCAATATGGCTACACCTTC.

This clone has only a few counts. This sequence joins TRBV4-1 and TRBJ1-4; TRBD1 might be the D (6 bases). The CDR3 length is 17 residues. Germline CDR1 is MGHRA and CDR2 is YSYEKL. V lost 2 bases and J lost 8, with 21 bases in between. The CDR3 spells CASSQTLTRGFKEKLFF. The CDR3 DNA follows: TGCGCCAGCAGCCAAACCCTAACGAGGGGGTTTAAGGAAAAACTGTTTTTT.

This rearrangement joins TRBV19 to TRBJ2-2; 7 nucleotides agree with TRBD1. From germline, CDR1 is LNHDA and CDR2 SQIVND (reference sequence). There are 17 residues in the CDR3. J gave up 0 bases and V 5 bases, and 9 bases lay outside the gene matches. The CDR3 sequence: CASSLSNRGANTGELFF. The CDR3 DNA reads TGTGCCAGTAGTCTTAGCAACAGGGGCGCGAACACCGGGGAGCTGTTTTTT.

The table lists this clone with a few counts. This chain links TRBV6-5 with TRBJ1-1, with D unresolved. V lost 5 bases and J lost 2, with 12 bases in between. CDR1 and CDR2 from the germline V gene are MNHEY and SVGAGI. The CDR3 is 14 amino acids. CDR3 region: CASSPDGINTEAFF. The CDR3 DNA is TGTGCCAGCAGTCCGGACGGGATTAACACTGAAGCTTTCTTT.

As DNA, the CDR3 is TGTGCCAGCAGCTTTGCCGGGACTAGCGGGGGAGACAATGAGCAGTTCTTC. Its protein product is CASSFAGTSGGDNEQFF. This chain connects TRBV7-9 to TRBJ2-1; TRBD2 matches at 14 bases. V shed 3 bases, J shed 5 bases, and the junction held 6 bases outside the gene matches. The CDR3 runs to 17 residues. Germline-derived CDR1 and CDR2 are SEHNR and FQNEAQ (reference sequence).

CDR3 protein: CASSQDRFRGEQYF. In DNA form, the CDR3 reads TGTGCCAGCAGCCAAGACAGGTTTCGGGGCGAGCAGTACTTC. V and J are TRBV4-2 and TRBJ2-7; possible D gene TRBD2, 5 bases. Trimming removed 0 bases from V and 6 bases from J, with 12 bases in between. In germline, CDR1 is LGHNA, CDR2 YNFKEQ. The CDR3 extends over 14 amino acids.

The genes are TRBV5-3 and TRBJ2-7; D not resolved. TRBV5-3 is flagged as an ORF with uncertain function. Trimming cost V 2 bases and J 6 bases, with 3 bases left between them. The CDR3 length is 10 residues. CDR3 bases: TGTGCCAGAAGCTTCTGCGAGCAGTACTTC. Translation gives CARSFCEQYF.